Here is one T cell receptor (beta chain) with its context. Its cognate antigen has yet to be identified. Per-base qualities were not stored, and no clone one base away is much larger. The entry originates in a study of blood T cell repertoires in COVID-19 (dated by TCRdb to between 2020 and 2021). About the full investigation: Collaborator samples came from the United States, Italy and Spain and covered acute and convalescent phases of COVID-19. The material from the prospective study consisted of cDNA or gDNA derived from T cells, B-cell-depleted T cells, or PBMCs. Subjects who had been exposed to COVID-19, were actively infected with it, or had recovered from it provided the deeply sampled blood TCRbeta repertoires that made up the dataset. The repertoires were made available in a free public database intended to serve as a resource for research on the immune response to SARS-CoV-2. The samples were drawn from two sources: the first 160 participants of the ongoing ImmuneRACE study, and over 950 subjects contributed by 6 global collaborators. The sample metadata nearly always contained a de-identified subject ID, COVID-19 status, age in years and sex. Where HLA class I and class II types were available, the types were taken from metadata supplied by the sample provider, not from assay-based typing.

Another Seattle source contributed samples from volunteer blood donors who had recovered from COVID-19. Collaborating institutions collected whole blood in K2EDTA tubes following their own protocols. For TCRbeta analysis, collaborator samples were shipped as frozen whole blood, as isolated PBMCs, or as DNA extracted from either sample type. Broad study findings and their caveats: The quantity of clinical and demographic metadata differed by source and by participant and was supplied without curation.

TCRbeta CDR3 regions were amplified from genomic DNA using the immunoSEQ Assay, a bias-controlled multiplex PCR. The published analysis was carried out like this. The number of nucleated cells in each sample was estimated by amplification of reference gene primers within the assay. To quantify the absolute abundance of each unique TCRbeta CDR3 rearrangement, sequence reads were collapsed and filtered. For each sample, productive Simpson clonality was calculated as the square root of Simpson's diversity index over productive rearrangements. TCRdb mirrors the immuneACCESS table, restricted to in-frame sequences. Some clones are absent from its copies; in checked studies, under half trace to an unresolved V gene, and the reason for the others is unknown. D and trimming come from the DNA, and the V and J calls and clone size come from that table. The sample table lists 270,000 or so clones, roughly 89% of them with a count of one. The ten most abundant clones make up roughly 4.5% of the sample.

V and J are truncated by 0 bases and 4 bases respectively, leaving an intervening sequence of 13 bases. Taken from cysteine to phenylalanine, the CDR3 has 16 residues. Only CDR3 DNA is held: 48 bases, read in frame from base 1. The germline V gene (reference sequence) gives CDR1 as SGHNT and CDR2 as YYREEE. Sequencing input: peripheral blood. The V gene is TRBV5-4 and the J gene is TRBJ2-2, with a weak D call of TRBD1 (6 bases match). This receptor was taken from a woman in her thirties or forties who had recovered from COVID-19. The DNA sequence is TGTGCCAGCAGCTTGGCCTTGGGGGCCGGCACCGGGGAGCTGTTTTTT. Its coded protein is CASSLALGAGTGELFF.